This TCR beta chain was recorded in a study of read filtering for tumor transcriptome and immune sequencing (dated by TCRdb to 2020 to 2021). About the full investigation: The cohort consisted of roughly 18 male and over twelve female patients, with a mean age of about 70 years and an age range of roughly 47 to 85. By revised international staging, eight or nine patients were R-ISS I, under 20 were R-ISS II and over 5 were R-ISS III. After DNase treatment, whole-transcriptome libraries were prepared with the TruSeq RNA Access Library Prep Kit. Per sample, about 4.05 to 10.27 million TCR-region mapped reads were obtained with IR-seq, compared with only roughly 75 to 1,400 with RNA-seq. The study compared TCR repertoires from targeted immune repertoire sequencing and bulk whole-transcriptome sequencing run on the same bone marrow samples. One main goal was a read-filtering strategy for immune repertoire data, in particular deciding whether clonotypes backed by only one read should be removed. Overall study outcomes, separate from this receptor: The sorted CD138-negative fraction was composed of a mixed bone marrow immune population rather than of purified T cells. The correlation between IR-seq and RNA-seq shared clonotype proportions was increased by removal of single-read clonotypes. Single-read clonotypes made up approximately 84% of clonotypes but only roughly 3.5% of total reads in IR-seq, compared with just under 75% of clonotypes and under 45% of reads in RNA-seq. Compared with RNA-seq, IR-seq captured clonotypes at much greater depth and more reliably, and a smaller IR-seq throughput was enough to identify most of the shared clonotypes.

Each patient had bone marrow sampled at the time of active disease. Ficoll-Hypaque density gradient centrifugation was used to isolate the bone marrow mononuclear cells. Myeloma plasma cells were removed and CD138-negative cells were obtained by negative selection following labeling with CD138 magnetic microbeads on a MACS separator. Purity of the isolated cells was checked by flow cytometry on an Attune NxT using CD138 antibodies. TRIzol reagent was used to extract total RNA, which was then quantified with a NanoDrop spectrophotometer. For each patient, the CD138-negative bone marrow sample underwent paired RNA-seq and IR-seq. TCR libraries were built from about 400 ng RNA with the Immunoverse kit, using molecular barcoded adaptors covering alpha/delta and beta/gamma chains. TCR library preparation was performed with the same RNA that was used for transcriptome sequencing. Sequencing of TCR libraries was carried out on an Illumina HiSeq 4000 with 2 x 150 cycles. Regarding the original processing steps: TCR reads were aligned to human V, D, J and C references and assembled into CDR3 clonotypes with MiXCR, including quality filtering and error correction. The tcR package in R was used for analysis of clonotype counts and gene usage diversity. Raw mapping reads were checked after the RNA-seq reads had been mapped by STAR aligner version 2.5.3a onto the human GRCh37 genome. To test how sequencing depth affected the clonotypes detected, IR-seq fastq files were randomly downsampled with Seqtk 1.3. TCRdb reran the public reads through fastp at Q25 and MiXCR, keeping productive beta chains. Rows are unified per CDR3 protein, each entry keeping the most common DNA and genes. TCRdb, not the authors, supplied the V and J calls. Here the sample has roughly 90,000 distinct CDR3 sequences; around an eighth occur a single time. About 15% of the sample rests with the top ten.

This clonotype appeared many times. The antigen this receptor binds is unknown. Base qualities are not recorded, but no much larger clone differs from it by a single base. This TCR came from a donor aged 40 or older with multiple myeloma. The sequencing input was a population of CD138-negative cells sorted from bone marrow. This specimen's cell subset or site label, interpreted: bone marrow mononuclear cells depleted of CD138+ plasma/myeloma cells by negative magnetic selection.

The nucleotide sequence reads as follows: TGTGCCAGCAGTTCCTCACTCATAGCGGGAGGGCCTAGGGATGAGCAGTTCTTC. It specifies CASSSSLIAGGPRDEQFF. The V and J segments used are TRBV12-3 or TRBV12-4 and TRBJ2-1, and 11 junctional nucleotides match TRBD2. Ends trimmed: V by 4 bases, J by 8 bases; bases unmatched to a gene: 16. Inclusive of the bounding cysteine and phenylalanine, the CDR3 is 18 residues long. The CDR3 DNA has 54 bases and is translated from base 1.